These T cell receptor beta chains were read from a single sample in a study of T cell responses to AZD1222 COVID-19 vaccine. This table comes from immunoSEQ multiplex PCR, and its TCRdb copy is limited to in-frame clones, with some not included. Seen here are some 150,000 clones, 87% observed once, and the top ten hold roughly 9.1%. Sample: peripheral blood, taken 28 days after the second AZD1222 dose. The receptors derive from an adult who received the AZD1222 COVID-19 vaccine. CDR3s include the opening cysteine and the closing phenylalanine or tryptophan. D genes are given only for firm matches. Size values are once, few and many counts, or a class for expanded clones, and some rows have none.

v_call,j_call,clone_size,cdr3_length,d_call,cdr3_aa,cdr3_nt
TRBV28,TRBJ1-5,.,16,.,CASSPSGVSSNQPQHF,TGTGCCAGCTCCCCATCGGGGGTCAGTAGCAATCAGCCCCAGCATTTT
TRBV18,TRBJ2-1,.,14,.,CASSPGATLNEQFF,TGTGCCAGCTCACCGGGGGCTACCTTAAATGAGCAGTTCTTC
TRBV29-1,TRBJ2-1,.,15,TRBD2,CSARRTSGSYNEQFF,TGCAGCGCCCGGCGGACTAGCGGGAGTTATAATGAGCAGTTCTTC
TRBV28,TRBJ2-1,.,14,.,CASTTKRGGSEQFF,TGTGCCAGCACCACAAAACGTGGGGGATCTGAGCAGTTCTTC
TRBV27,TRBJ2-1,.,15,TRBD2,CASSFLGLADNEQFF,TGTGCCAGCAGTTTCTTAGGACTAGCGGATAATGAGCAGTTCTTC
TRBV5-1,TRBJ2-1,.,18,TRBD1,CASSLLVGQGRSYNEQFF,TGCGCCAGCAGCTTGTTAGTGGGACAGGGGCGCTCCTACAATGAGCAGTTCTTC
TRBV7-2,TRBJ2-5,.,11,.,CASSFSETQYF,TGTGCCAGCAGCTTTAGTGAGACCCAGTACTTC
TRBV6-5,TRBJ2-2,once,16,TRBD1,CASSYLGQGGTGELFF,TGTGCCAGCAGTTACTTAGGACAGGGAGGCACCGGGGAGCTGTTTTTT
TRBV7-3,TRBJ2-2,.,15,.,CASSPYEMNTGELFF,TGTGCCAGCAGCCCTTACGAGATGAACACCGGGGAGCTGTTTTTT
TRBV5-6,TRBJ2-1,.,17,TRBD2,CASSFGLAANSYNEQFF,TGTGCCAGCAGCTTCGGACTAGCGGCTAACTCCTACAATGAGCAGTTCTTC
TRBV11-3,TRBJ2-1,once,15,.,CASSLAESSYNEQFF,TGTGCCAGCAGCTTAGCGGAGAGCTCCTACAATGAGCAGTTCTTC
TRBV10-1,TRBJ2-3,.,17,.,CASSESEGLLLTDTQYF,TGCGCCAGCAGTGAGTCAGAAGGGCTTCTACTCACAGATACGCAGTATTTT
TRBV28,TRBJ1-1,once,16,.,CASSFLLLTTNTEAFF,TGTGCCAGCAGTTTTCTTCTGCTTACTACGAACACTGAAGCTTTCTTT
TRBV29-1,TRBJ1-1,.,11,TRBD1,CSGGQGTEAFF,TGCAGCGGTGGACAGGGGACTGAAGCTTTCTTT
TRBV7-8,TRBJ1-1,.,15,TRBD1,CASSPLTGGVTEAFF,TGTGCCAGCAGCCCATTGACAGGGGGCGTCACTGAAGCTTTCTTT
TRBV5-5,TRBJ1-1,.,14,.,CASSLGRDRAEAFF,TGTGCCAGCAGCTTGGGGAGGGATCGAGCTGAAGCTTTCTTT
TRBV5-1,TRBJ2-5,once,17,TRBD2,CASSPLEGSGARGTQYF,TGCGCCAGCAGCCCCCTGGAGGGTAGCGGGGCCCGAGGGACCCAGTACTTC
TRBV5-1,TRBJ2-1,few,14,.,CASGGSRLDNEQFF,TGCGCCAGCGGCGGCAGCCGATTAGACAATGAGCAGTTCTTC
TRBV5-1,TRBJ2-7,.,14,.,CASSPRDAWEEQYF,TGCGCCAGCAGCCCCCGGGACGCCTGGGAGGAGCAGTACTTC
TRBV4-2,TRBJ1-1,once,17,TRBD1,CASSHSRGRDRDTEAFF,TGTGCCAGCAGCCACTCAAGGGGGCGAGATAGGGACACTGAAGCTTTCTTT
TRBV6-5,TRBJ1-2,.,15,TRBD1,CASTQGVGGNYGYTF,TGTGCCAGCACCCAGGGGGTGGGGGGGAACTATGGCTACACCTTC
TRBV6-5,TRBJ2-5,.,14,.,CASSYSSGGETQYF,TGTGCCAGCAGTTACTCCTCGGGCGGGGAGACCCAGTACTTC
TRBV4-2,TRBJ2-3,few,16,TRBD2,CASSQGAGGPRDTQYF,TGTGCCAGCAGCCAAGGGGCGGGGGGGCCCCGGGATACGCAGTATTTT
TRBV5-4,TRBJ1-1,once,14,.,CASSWSPRLTEAFF,TGTGCCAGCAGCTGGAGCCCCCGCCTCACTGAAGCTTTCTTT
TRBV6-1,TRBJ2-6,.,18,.,CASSEYSHIDSGANVLTF,TGTGCCAGCAGTGAATATTCCCATATTGACTCTGGGGCCAACGTCCTGACTTTC
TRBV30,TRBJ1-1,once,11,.,CAWGDSGEAFF,TGTGCCTGGGGGGATTCGGGTGAAGCTTTCTTT
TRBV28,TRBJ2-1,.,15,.,CASTFPGAGGNEQFF,TGTGCCAGCACTTTTCCGGGGGCGGGCGGGAATGAGCAGTTCTTC
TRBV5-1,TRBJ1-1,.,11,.,CASRQNTEAFF,TGCGCCAGCAGGCAGAACACTGAAGCTTTCTTT
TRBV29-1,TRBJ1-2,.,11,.,CSVDVHYGYTF,TGCAGCGTTGATGTTCACTATGGCTACACCTTC
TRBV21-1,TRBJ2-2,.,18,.,CASSTPRDRGLGPGELFF,TGTGCCAGCAGCACCCCCCGGGACAGGGGTCTCGGTCCCGGGGAGCTGTTTTTT
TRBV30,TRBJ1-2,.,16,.,CAFGIWLRQPNYGYTF,TGTGCCTTCGGAATCTGGCTCCGGCAGCCCAACTATGGCTACACCTTC
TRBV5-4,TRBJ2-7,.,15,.,CASSLGLGEHYEQYF,TGTGCCAGCAGCTTGGGATTAGGGGAACACTACGAGCAGTACTTC
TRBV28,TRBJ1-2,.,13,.,CASSLRPHYGYTF,TGTGCCAGCAGTTTACGGCCGCACTATGGCTACACCTTC
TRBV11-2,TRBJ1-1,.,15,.,CASSLLGLGVTEAFF,TGTGCCAGCAGCTTACTGGGTCTGGGGGTCACTGAAGCTTTCTTT
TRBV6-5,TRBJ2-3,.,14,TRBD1,CASAGTAKGDTQYF,TGTGCCAGCGCCGGGACAGCAAAGGGGGATACGCAGTATTTT
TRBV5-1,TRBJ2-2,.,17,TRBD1,CASSFGEGGRNTGELFF,TGCGCCAGCAGCTTTGGGGAAGGGGGCCGGAACACCGGGGAGCTGTTTTTT
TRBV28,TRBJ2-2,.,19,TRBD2,CASSLSLITSGRDTGELFF,TGTGCCAGCAGTTTATCGTTGATCACTAGCGGGAGAGACACCGGGGAGCTGTTTTTT
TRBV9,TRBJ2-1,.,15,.,CASSVVAETYNEQFF,TGTGCCAGCAGCGTAGTGGCGGAGACTTACAATGAGCAGTTCTTC
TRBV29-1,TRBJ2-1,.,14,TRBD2,CSVETAGGRNEQFF,TGCAGCGTTGAAACAGCGGGAGGGCGCAATGAGCAGTTCTTC
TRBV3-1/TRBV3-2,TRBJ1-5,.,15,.,CASSQDRDINQPQHF,TGTGCCAGCAGCCAAGATAGGGACATCAATCAGCCCCAGCATTTT
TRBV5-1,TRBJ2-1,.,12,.,CASSLTTGEQFF,TGCGCCAGCAGCTTGACGACGGGTGAGCAGTTCTTC
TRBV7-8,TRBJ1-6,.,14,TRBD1,CASSPGQPETPLHF,TGTGCCAGCAGCCCGGGACAGCCGGAAACACCCCTCCACTTT
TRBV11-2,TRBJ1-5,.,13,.,CASSLDYNQPQHF,TGTGCCAGCAGCTTAGATTACAATCAGCCCCAGCATTTT
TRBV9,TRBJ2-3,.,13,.,CASSVGEGDTQYF,TGTGCCAGCAGCGTAGGTGAGGGAGATACGCAGTATTTT
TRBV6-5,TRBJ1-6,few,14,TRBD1,CASSPRQGQSPLHF,TGTGCCAGCAGTCCCCGACAGGGACAGTCACCCCTCCACTTT
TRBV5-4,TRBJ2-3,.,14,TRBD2,CATTRTGGPDTQYF,TGTGCCACCACACGGACGGGAGGGCCTGATACGCAGTATTTT
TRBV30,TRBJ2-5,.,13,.,CAWSVNPGETQYF,TGTGCCTGGAGTGTAAATCCAGGGGAGACCCAGTACTTC
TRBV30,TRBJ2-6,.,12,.,CAWSTGPNVLTF,TGTGCCTGGAGTACAGGTCCCAACGTCCTGACTTTC